The rows below give T cell receptor beta chains drawn from one sample of a study of blood T cell repertoires in COVID-19. Using immunoSEQ multiplex PCR, the repertoire was profiled, and TCRdb retains in-frame clones only, with some absent. Here the sample spans approximately 90,000 clones, around 87% being singletons. Sequencing input: peripheral blood. These receptors were taken from a human donor in a cohort sampled during active COVID-19. Both conserved end residues are part of each CDR3. A D gene is named only where the DNA matches it firmly. Only some rows state a clone size, as once, few, many or a class for expanded clones.

TRBD1,11,-,TRBV12-3/TRBV12-4,TRBJ2-7,CATGSRYEQYF,TGTGCGACAGGGAGCAGATACGAGCAGTACTTC
TRBD1,14,-,TRBV3-1/TRBV3-2,TRBJ1-6,CASSQAQGTSPLHF,TGTGCCAGCAGCCAGGCACAGGGGACGTCACCCCTCCACTTT
TRBD1,14,few,TRBV7-3,TRBJ1-6,CASSQGQARGRLHF,TGTGCCAGCAGCCAAGGACAGGCCCGTGGACGCCTCCACTTT
-,14,-,TRBV19,TRBJ1-2,CASSIPGHRYGYTF,TGTGCCAGTAGTATCCCGGGACACCGCTATGGCTACACCTTC
TRBD1,14,few,TRBV19,TRBJ1-5,CASRNYRGGQPQHF,TGTGCCAGTAGAAATTACAGGGGAGGTCAGCCCCAGCATTTT
-,15,-,TRBV12-5,TRBJ2-7,CASGADQGPAYEQYF,TGTGCTAGTGGTGCCGATCAGGGTCCAGCCTACGAGCAGTACTTC
-,11,-,TRBV12-3/TRBV12-4,TRBJ2-3,CASRGPDTQYF,TGTGCCAGCAGGGGGCCAGATACGCAGTATTTT
TRBD2,16,-,TRBV27,TRBJ2-4,CASSFTSGGAKNIQYF,TGTGCCAGCAGTTTTACTAGCGGGGGTGCCAAAAACATTCAGTACTTC
TRBD1,15,once,TRBV4-2,TRBJ2-2,CASSPRTGRTGELFF,TGTGCCAGCAGCCCAAGGACAGGCCGGACCGGGGAGCTGTTTTTT
TRBD1,15,once,TRBV19,TRBJ2-2,CASRHRQGNTGELFF,TGTGCCAGTAGACATAGACAGGGGAACACCGGGGAGCTGTTTTTT
-,15,few,TRBV7-8,TRBJ1-6,CASSLLPGKGSPLHF,TGTGCCAGCAGCTTATTGCCAGGGAAGGGTTCACCCCTCCACTTT
-,15,-,TRBV6-5,TRBJ1-2,CASSPGQNLGFGYTF,TGTGCCAGCAGTCCGGGACAAAACCTTGGGTTTGGCTACACCTTC
TRBD1,14,-,TRBV18,TRBJ1-4,CASSHRGLDEKLFF,TGTGCCAGCTCCCACAGGGGTTTGGATGAAAAACTGTTTTTT
TRBD2,16,-,TRBV10-1,TRBJ2-7,CASSPGTSGGSYEQYF,TGCGCCAGCAGTCCCGGGACTAGCGGGGGTTCCTACGAGCAGTACTTC
TRBD1,13,-,TRBV30,TRBJ1-2,CAWTRQGAGGYTF,TGTGCCTGGACTCGACAGGGGGCTGGAGGCTACACCTTC
-,14,few,TRBV24-1,TRBJ1-2,CATSDFGINYGYTF,TGTGCCACCAGTGATTTCGGGATCAACTATGGCTACACCTTC
-,16,-,TRBV6-1,TRBJ1-5,CASSALQGNSNQPQHF,TGTGCCAGCAGTGCTTTACAGGGAAATAGCAATCAGCCCCAGCATTTT
-,14,-,TRBV5-4,TRBJ1-3,CASSEQGSGNTIYF,TGTGCCAGCAGCGAACAGGGCTCTGGAAACACCATATATTTT
-,14,once,TRBV11-2,TRBJ2-7,CASSLGPSRDEQYF,TGTGCCAGCAGCTTAGGTCCTAGTCGAGACGAGCAGTACTTC
-,13,-,TRBV30,TRBJ1-5,CAWTTGNNQPQHF,TGTGCCTGGACTACAGGGAACAATCAGCCCCAGCATTTT
-,13,-,TRBV6-5,TRBJ1-2,CASSYGTKYGYTF,TGTGCCAGCAGCTATGGGACAAAGTATGGCTACACCTTC
-,14,-,TRBV28,TRBJ1-2,CASRPWGFMDGYTF,TGTGCCAGCAGACCTTGGGGCTTCATGGATGGCTACACCTTC
TRBD1,14,few,TRBV5-1,TRBJ2-7,CASSSSETGVEQYF,TGCGCCAGCAGCTCCTCAGAGACAGGGGTCGAGCAGTACTTC
-,16,-,TRBV7-2,TRBJ2-7,CASSLGWAGTSYEQYF,TGTGCCAGCAGCTTAGGTTGGGCGGGGACCTCCTACGAGCAGTACTTC
-,14,-,TRBV6-5,TRBJ2-7,CASYAVPGIYEQYF,TGTGCCAGCTACGCCGTGCCAGGGATTTACGAGCAGTACTTC
TRBD2,14,-,TRBV28,TRBJ2-7,CASTGGSLSYEQYF,TGTGCCAGCACGGGGGGGAGTCTCTCCTACGAGCAGTACTTC
-,11,-,TRBV25-1,TRBJ1-2,CASSGGQGYTF,TGTGCCAGCAGTGGAGGACAAGGCTACACCTTC
-,15,-,TRBV9,TRBJ1-1,CASSGGGGAATEAFF,TGTGCCAGCAGCGGCGGAGGGGGGGCGGCCACTGAAGCTTTCTTT
TRBD1,17,-,TRBV19,TRBJ2-5,CASSYILGQGASETQYF,TGTGCCAGTAGTTACATCCTCGGACAGGGGGCGTCGGAGACCCAGTACTTC
-,15,few,TRBV7-3,TRBJ2-7,CASSFLGVSSYEQYF,TGTGCCAGCAGCTTTTTGGGAGTAAGCTCCTACGAGCAGTACTTC
-,15,once,TRBV19,TRBJ2-3,CASSIVSSLTDTQYF,TGTGCCAGTAGTATAGTATCCTCTCTTACAGATACGCAGTATTTT